This TCR beta chain was sequenced in a study of blood T cell repertoires in COVID-19. Overall study context: Material from acute and convalescent COVID-19 was sourced from the United States, Italy and Spain. T cells, B-cell-depleted T cells, or PBMCs provided the cDNA or gDNA that served as material.

Original handling: Reference gene primer amplification gave nucleated cell count estimates. Repertoires were generated with immunoSEQ multiplex PCR, while TCRdb's copy carries only in-frame clones and drops some. Clone size and V and J calls were adopted from that table, with D and trimming inferred from the DNA. The table lists about 170,000 clones, about 88% of them singletons, with around 25% in the top ten. Germline CDR1 is KGHSH and CDR2 is LQKENI. CDR3 length: 12 residues. V was clipped by 4 bases and J by 11 bases; unmatched bases: 6. Specimen: peripheral blood. The chain is built from TRBV18 and TRBJ1-1; 8 bases align to TRBD1. This clonotype was obtained from a man aged 60 to 75 with acute or convalescent COVID-19. As DNA, the CDR3 is TGTGCCAGCTCACTACCACAGGGGGAGGCTTTCTTT. This translates into CASSLPQGEAFF.